Shown below are 29 T cell receptor beta chains from a single sample sequenced in a study of naive and memory T cell subsets. The beta constant-region primer was an equimolar mix of two oligonucleotides covering TRBC1 and TRBC2. TCRdb itself ran the UMI-ligation and nested PCR reads through MiXCR, one entry per CDR3 protein. The sample carries approximately 21,000 distinct CDR3 sequences, approximately 10% recorded once. The sample taken for sequencing was central memory CD8+ T cells from blood. These receptors were taken from a human donor in good health.

There are many counts of this clonotype. V and J are TRBV6-4 and TRBJ2-3; D possibly corresponds to TRBD2 (6 bases). The CDR3 totals 13 residues. V dropped 5 bases and J dropped 0 bases, with 6 bases sitting between them. The V gene's germline CDR1 is MRHNA and CDR2 SNTAGT. The CDR3 bases are TGTGCCAGCAGTAGCGGGAGCACAGATACGCAGTATTTT. It codes for CASSSGSTDTQYF.

This clonotype appeared a few times. This chain uses TRBV9 with TRBJ1-4, with D possibly TRBD1 on 5 matching bases. CDR1 is SGDLS, CDR2 YYNGEE, per germline. This CDR3 is built from 15 residues. V was clipped by 2 bases and J by 7 bases, with 15 bases between them. CDR3 coding DNA: TGTGCCAGCAGCGTTTTCGGGGGTTTACGTGAAAAACTGTTTTTT. This encodes CASSVFGGLREKLFF.

This clonotype was detected ten times or more. The chain links TRBV20-1 to TRBJ2-2; 8 positions match TRBD2. The CDR3 loop spans 15 amino acids. V was clipped by 1 base and J by 5 bases; unmatched bases: 6. Germline loops: CDR1 DFQATT, CDR2 SNEGSKA (reference sequence). Written as DNA, the CDR3 is TGCAGTGCTAGAGTGAGCGGGAGTTGGACCGGGGAGCTGTTTTTT. Translated: CSARVSGSWTGELFF.

In this sample, this clonotype turned up many times. V usage is TRBV6-5 and J usage is TRBJ1-1; TRBD1 aligns across 9 bases. Germline V gene lookup returns CDR1 MNHEY and CDR2 SVGAGI. The length of the CDR3 is 15 residues. The V segment lost 6 bases and the J segment 0 bases; nucleotides outside the gene matches: 5. The CDR3: CASSQTGGLNTEAFF. DNA of the CDR3: TGTGCCAGCAGCCAAACAGGGGGCTTGAACACTGAAGCTTTCTTT.

The table lists this clonotype with a few counts. Written as DNA, the CDR3 is TGCAGCGTTGGGGCAGGGTGGGAGACCCAGTACTTC. It yields the protein CSVGAGWETQYF. The gene calls are TRBV29-1 and TRBJ2-5, with D tentatively TRBD1 (5 bases). The CDR3 has 12 amino acids. Per the germline V gene, CDR1 is SQVTM and CDR2 is ANQGSEA. Trimming removed 4 bases from V and 5 bases from J, with 11 bases in between.

This clonotype was detected many times. CDR3 residues: CSAQGGTSPGAKNIQYF. The CDR3 coding sequence is TGCAGTGCTCAAGGGGGGACTAGCCCAGGAGCCAAAAACATTCAGTACTTC. The rearrangement uses TRBV20-1 and TRBJ2-4; 9 bases agree with TRBD2. CDR3 size: 17 residues. V trimming: 5 bases; J trimming: 0 bases; junction bases outside the gene matches: 11. CDR1 and CDR2 (germline): DFQATT, SNEGSKA (reference sequence).

This clonotype was counted between two and nine times. V usage is TRBV29-1 and J usage is TRBJ2-7; D assignment may be TRBD1 or TRBD2 (5 bases each). Germline-derived CDR1 and CDR2 are SQVTM and ANQGSEA. Trimming took 4 bases from V and 2 from J, leaving 9 bases between them. This CDR3 is built from 12 residues. CDR3 sequence (DNA): TGCAGCGTTGGGGACGGGACCTACGAGCAGTACTTC. It yields the protein CSVGDGTYEQYF.

This clonotype has ten or more counts. The chain joins TRBV20-1 to TRBJ1-5, with D perhaps matching TRBD1 (5 bases). In germline, CDR1 is DFQATT, CDR2 SNEGSKA (reference sequence). Trimming cost V 3 bases and J 1 base, with 10 bases left between them. The CDR3 has 14 residues. Here the CDR3 reads CSASRVESNQPQHF. The CDR3 region has the DNA TGCAGTGCTAGCAGGGTCGAGAGCAATCAGCCCCAGCATTTT.

This clonotype was seen at least ten times. The genes are TRBV12-3 or TRBV12-4 and TRBJ1-2; D is uncertain. The CDR3 loop spans 16 amino acids. V was pared by 7 bases and J by 3 bases, with 21 bases between. The CDR3 DNA is TGTGCCAGCACCCCTCCCCGGGGAGGGAGGGACTATGGCTACACCTTC. This encodes CASTPPRGGRDYGYTF.

Only one count was recorded for this clonotype. A much larger clone differs by one base, so this may be a read error. The chain employs TRBV7-6 and TRBJ2-1, with 12 bases fitting TRBD2. Germline lookup yields CDR1 SGHVS and CDR2 FNYEAQ. The CDR3 runs to 21 residues. CDR3 nucleotides: TGTGCCAGCAGTCGCGAACATCCAGGGCTAGCGGGAGGGCTCACCAGGGATGAGCAGTTATTC. It codes for CASSREHPGLAGGLTRDEQLF.

This rearrangement joins TRBV28 to TRBJ1-6; 7 bases are shared with TRBD1. The length of the CDR3 is 17 residues. The V gene end was trimmed by 7 bases and the J gene end by 4 bases; junction bases not matched to a gene: 13. Germline-derived CDR1 and CDR2 are MDHEN and SYDVKM. CDR3 nucleotides: TGTGCCAGCAACCCCACCTTTGACAGGGTTTATAATTCACCCCTCCACTTT. It codes for CASNPTFDRVYNSPLHF.

The CDR3 sequence: CSALSWGQRHYNEQFF. The CDR3 DNA reads as TGCAGTGCGCTAAGTTGGGGGCAGCGACACTACAATGAGCAGTTCTTC. The chain combines TRBV20-1 with TRBJ2-1; tentatively, D is TRBD1 (6 bases). CDR3 length: 16 amino acids. Germline CDR1 and CDR2: DFQATT and SNEGSKA (reference sequence). V was shortened by 6 bases and J by 3 bases, with 21 bases between the two germline ends.

The chain couples TRBV14 to TRBJ2-1, with TRBD2 matching over 8 bases. Germline V gives CDR1 SGHDN, CDR2 FVKESK. CDR3 length: 16 residues. J was trimmed by 8 bases and V by 4 bases; bases with no gene match: 13. Written as DNA, the CDR3 is TGTGCCAGCAGCCCCCGGGGAGCGGGAGCACCGGATGAGCAGTTCTTC. This sequence encodes CASSPRGAGAPDEQFF.

This clonotype turned up a few times. The V gene is TRBV6-2 or TRBV6-3, the J gene TRBJ2-5; D is perhaps TRBD2 (5 bases). Germline V CDR1 and CDR2: MNHEY, SVGEGT. The length of the CDR3 is 18 residues. V lost 0 bases to trimming and J lost 1 base, with 18 bases between them. For the CDR3, the DNA is TGTGCCAGCAGTTACTCCGAGGGTACTCTCCAGAGCCAAGAGACCCAGTACTTC. Its protein product is CASSYSEGTLQSQETQYF.

The sample holds many counts of this clonotype. This rearrangement joins TRBV9 to TRBJ2-7; D is tentatively TRBD1 or TRBD2 (5 bases each). Germline V gene data show CDR1 as SGDLS and CDR2 as YYNGEE. V was shortened by 3 bases and J by 4 bases, with 8 bases between the two germline ends. This CDR3 comprises 12 residues. The chain's CDR3 is CASSGEGYEQYF. The CDR3 nucleotides are TGTGCCAGCAGCGGAGAGGGGTACGAGCAGTACTTC.

This clonotype was counted between two and nine times. The CDR3 bases are TGTGCCAGCAGCCAAGATTCCGGATCGGGCAATCAGCCCCAGCATTTT. It specifies CASSQDSGSGNQPQHF. The rearrangement links TRBV4-2 to TRBJ1-5; D is ambiguous. V dropped 0 bases and J dropped 2 bases, with 11 bases sitting between them. CDR1 and CDR2 (germline): LGHNA, YNFKEQ. This CDR3 comprises 16 residues.

This clonotype turned up a few times. This chain uses TRBV20-1 with TRBJ1-2, with 8 bases lining up with TRBD1. The CDR3 runs to 17 residues. From germline, CDR1 is DFQATT and CDR2 SNEGSKA (reference sequence). The J segment lost 8 bases and the V segment lost 1 base, leaving 18 bases of the junction unmatched. CDR3 nucleotide sequence: TGCAGTGCTAGAGCCGCGGGCCGGACAGGGAAGGAGGCCGGCTACACCTTC. Translation gives CSARAAGRTGKEAGYTF.

Concerning this clonotype: A much larger clone differs from this one at a single base, so this may be a read error. The J gene is TRBJ2-1, the V gene TRBV6-2 or TRBV6-3; 9 nucleotides align to TRBD1. Per the germline V gene, CDR1 is MNHEY and CDR2 is SVGEGT. The trim removed 6 bases at V and 7 bases at J, leaving 4 bases unmatched. The CDR3 loop spans 13 amino acids. The CDR3, as DNA: TGTGCCAGCAGAAGGACAGGGGAAAATGAGCAGTTCTTC. It specifies CASRRTGENEQFF.

This clonotype was counted only a few times. The rearrangement links TRBV3-1 to TRBJ2-1; TRBD2 agrees at 10 bases. V gave up 1 base and J gave up 8 bases; unmatched junction bases: 8. Germline loops: CDR1 LGHDT, CDR2 YNNKEL (reference sequence). The CDR3 runs to 16 residues. CDR3 sequence reads: CASSQGSTSGIYEQFF. DNA for the CDR3: TGTGCCAGCAGCCAAGGATCCACTAGCGGGATATATGAGCAGTTCTTC.

This clonotype has a count of ten or more. This chain links TRBV10-3 with TRBJ1-4; no clear D. The CDR3 extends over 16 amino acids. V lost 0 bases and J 1 base, leaving 9 bases between the germline ends. Germline values: CDR1 ENHRY, CDR2 SYGVKD. CDR3: CAISESPGETNEKLFF. In DNA, the CDR3 is TGTGCCATCAGTGAGTCGCCCGGGGAAACTAATGAAAAACTGTTTTTT.

This clonotype is termed medium-sized (0.01 to 0.1%). The chain has TRBV7-9 and TRBJ2-5, with D hard to call. Trimming removed 1 base from V and 3 bases from J, with 9 bases in between. CDR3 length: 14 amino acids. Germline V CDR1 and CDR2: SEHNR, FQNEAQ (reference sequence). CDR3 loop: CASSLGAAEETQYF. DNA of the CDR3: TGTGCCAGCAGCTTAGGGGCAGCCGAAGAGACCCAGTACTTC.

This clonotype was found a few times. The chain has TRBV7-9 and TRBJ2-2; D gene ambiguous. Germline CDR1 and CDR2: SEHNR and FQNEAQ (reference sequence). This CDR3 has 13 residues. V was cut by 4 bases and J by 4 bases, with 7 bases left in between. The CDR3 bases are TGTGCCAGCAGCTCTACGGCCACCGGGGAGCTGTTTTTT. Protein sequence: CASSSTATGELFF.

Many counts were recorded for this clonotype. V usage is TRBV29-1 and J usage is TRBJ1-1; D uncertain. Germline V gene lookup returns CDR1 SQVTM and CDR2 ANQGSEA. Trimming pared 3 bases from V and 10 bases from J, leaving 12 bases between. The CDR3 contains 11 residues. CDR3 in DNA: TGCAGCGTTGATCTCTCTCTTGGAGCTTTCTTT. As protein: CSVDLSLGAFF.

The chain recombines TRBV11-2 with TRBJ2-7; 8 bases line up with TRBD2. Unmatched junction bases numbered 13, after V lost 0 bases and J lost 3 bases. The length of the CDR3 is 18 residues. The V gene's germline CDR1 is SGHAT and CDR2 FQNNGV. CDR3 amino acids: CASSLDTGRGGEIYEQYF. CDR3 nucleotides: TGTGCCAGCAGCTTAGATACCGGGAGGGGAGGGGAAATCTACGAGCAGTACTTC. Supplemented by reference TRBV11-2 and TRBJ2-7, the full variable domain reads EAGVAQSPRYKIIEKRQSVAFWCNPISGHATLYWYQQILGQGPKLLIQFQNNGVVDDSQLPKDRFSAERLKGVDSTLKIQPAKLEDSAVYLCASSLDTGRGGEIYEQYFGPGTRLTVT.

The V call is TRBV12-3 or TRBV12-4, the J call TRBJ2-7; no clear D gene. This CDR3 comprises 11 residues. V was shortened by 3 bases and J by 6 bases, with 6 bases between the two germline ends. In DNA, the CDR3 is TGTGCCAGCAGTTTCAGAGGCGAGCAGTACTTC. Amino acid sequence: CASSFRGEQYF.

Many counts were recorded for this clonotype. This rearrangement joins TRBV20-1 to TRBJ2-1; TRBD2 matches at 13 bases. Trimming at V came to 6 bases and at J to 2 bases, leaving 13 bases not matched to a gene. CDR1 is DFQATT, CDR2 SNEGSKA, per germline (reference sequence). The CDR3 spans 18 residues. The CDR3 DNA reads as TGCAGTGCCCTCACGCCGGGACTAGCGGGGCAAACCTACAATGAGCAGTTCTTC. Translation gives CSALTPGLAGQTYNEQFF.

This clonotype was found many times. The rearrangement uses TRBV5-5 and TRBJ1-1, with no clear D. CDR1 and CDR2 from the germline V gene are SGHKS and YYEKEE (reference sequence). The V end lost 2 bases, the J end lost 1 base, and 3 bases lay between the germline ends. The CDR3 loop spans 12 amino acids. CDR3 nucleotides: TGTGCCAGCAGCTTATGGAACACTGAAGCTTTCTTT. This gives the protein CASSLWNTEAFF. The full variable domain, with the rest looked up from reference TRBV5-5 and TRBJ1-1, is DAGVTQSPTHLIKTRGQQVTLRCSPISGHKSVSWYQQVLGQGPQFIFQYYEKEERGRGNFPDRFSARQFPNYSSELNVNALLLGDSALYLCASSLWNTEAFFGQGTRLTVV.

The chain uses TRBV4-2 and TRBJ2-3; TRBD2 matches at 11 bases. The CDR3 spans 17 residues. Germline loops: CDR1 LGHNA, CDR2 YNFKEQ. V was pared by 4 bases and J by 0 bases, with 6 bases of the junction left unmatched. As DNA, the CDR3 is TGTGCCAGCAGCCTCGAGGGACTAGCGGAGAGCACAGATACGCAGTATTTT. Encoded protein: CASSLEGLAESTDTQYF.

In its sample, this clonotype was seen a few times. The V and J genes are TRBV6-1 and TRBJ2-7, with D possibly matching TRBD1 (6 bases). The CDR3 runs 15 residues. Trimming stripped 2 bases from V and 1 base from J, with 12 bases between. The germline gives CDR1 MNHNS, CDR2 SASEGT. CDR3 residues: CASSERPGHSYEQYF. The CDR3 DNA is TGTGCCAGCAGTGAAAGGCCGGGACATTCCTACGAGCAGTACTTC.